This TCR beta chain was sequenced during a study of HIV-infected patients and healthy controls. Study observations and caveats: Compared with untreated HIV+ repertoires, healthy controls showed roughly threefold more distinct CDR3s and higher Shannon diversity.

The repertoire came from unfractionated whole blood and reflected all unsorted peripheral T cells. This clonotype was detected ten times or more. Its specificity is not known. Reverse transcription used 450 to 500 ng RNA and constant-region primers for alpha and beta. Alpha and beta chain libraries were made separately by chain-specific third strand synthesis with multiplexing indices. TCRdb itself ran the 5' RACE reads through MiXCR, one entry per CDR3 protein. The repertoire holds some 9,600 distinct CDR3 sequences, with roughly 7.3% as singletons. This sequence originates from an adult with HIV infection. The input for sequencing was blood, taken before antiretroviral therapy.

The CDR3 reads CASSSRGRPNEQFF. CDR3 sequence (DNA): TGTGCCAGCAGTTCCAGGGGGCGCCCCAATGAGCAGTTCTTC. This chain joins TRBV25-1 and TRBJ2-1; 8 bases are a match to TRBD1. The CDR3 runs 14 residues. Germline V gene data show CDR1 as MGHDK and CDR2 as SYGVNS. Unmatched junction bases numbered 6, after V lost 5 bases and J lost 6 bases.